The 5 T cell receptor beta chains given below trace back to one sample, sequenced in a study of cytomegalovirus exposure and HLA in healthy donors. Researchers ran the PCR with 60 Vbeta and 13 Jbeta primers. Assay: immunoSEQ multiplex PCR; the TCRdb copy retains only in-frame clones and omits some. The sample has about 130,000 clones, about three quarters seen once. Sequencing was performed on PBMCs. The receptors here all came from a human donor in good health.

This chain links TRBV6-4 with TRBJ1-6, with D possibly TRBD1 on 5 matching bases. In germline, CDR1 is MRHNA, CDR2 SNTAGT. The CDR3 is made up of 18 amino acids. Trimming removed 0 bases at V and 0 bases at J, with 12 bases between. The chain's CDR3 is CASSDSTAGHSYNSPLHF. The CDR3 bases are TGTGCCAGCAGTGACTCGACTGCAGGGCACTCCTATAATTCACCCCTCCACTTT.

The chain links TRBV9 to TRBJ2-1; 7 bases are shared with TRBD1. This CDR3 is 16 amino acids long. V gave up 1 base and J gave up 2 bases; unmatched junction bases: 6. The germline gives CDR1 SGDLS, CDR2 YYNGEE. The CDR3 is CASSVFVQGAYNEQFF. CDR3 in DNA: TGTGCCAGCAGCGTATTCGTCCAGGGGGCCTACAATGAGCAGTTCTTC.

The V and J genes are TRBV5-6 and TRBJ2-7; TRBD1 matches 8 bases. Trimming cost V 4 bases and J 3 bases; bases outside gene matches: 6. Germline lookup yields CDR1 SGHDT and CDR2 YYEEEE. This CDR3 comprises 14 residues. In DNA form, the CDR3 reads TGTGCCAGCAGCCTGGACAGGGTACTCTACGAGCAGTACTTC. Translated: CASSLDRVLYEQYF. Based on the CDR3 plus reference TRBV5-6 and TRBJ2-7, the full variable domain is DAGVTQSPTHLIKTRGQQVTLRCSPKSGHDTVSWYQQALGQGPQFIFQYYEEEERQRGNFPDRFSGHQFPNYSSELNVNALLLGDSALYLCASSLDRVLYEQYFGPGTRLTVT.

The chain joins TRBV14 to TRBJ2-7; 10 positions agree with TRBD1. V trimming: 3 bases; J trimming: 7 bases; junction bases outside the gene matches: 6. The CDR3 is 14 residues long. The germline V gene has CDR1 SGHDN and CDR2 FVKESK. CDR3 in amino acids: CASSQGQGLGEQYF. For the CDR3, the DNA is TGTGCCAGCAGCCAGGGACAGGGGCTGGGGGAGCAGTACTTC.

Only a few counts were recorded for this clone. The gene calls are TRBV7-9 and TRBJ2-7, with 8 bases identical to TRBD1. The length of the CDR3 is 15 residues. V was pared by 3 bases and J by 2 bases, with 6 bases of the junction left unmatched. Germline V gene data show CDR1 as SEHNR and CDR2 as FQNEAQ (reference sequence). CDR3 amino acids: CASSLQGATAYEQYF. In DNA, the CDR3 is TGTGCCAGCAGCTTGCAGGGGGCGACTGCCTACGAGCAGTACTTC. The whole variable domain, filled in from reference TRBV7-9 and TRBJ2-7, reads DTGVSQNPRHKITKRGQNVTFRCDPISEHNRLYWYRQTLGQGPEFLTYFQNEAQLEKSRLLSDRFSAERPKGSFSTLEIQRTEQGDSAMYLCASSLQGATAYEQYFGPGTRLTVT.